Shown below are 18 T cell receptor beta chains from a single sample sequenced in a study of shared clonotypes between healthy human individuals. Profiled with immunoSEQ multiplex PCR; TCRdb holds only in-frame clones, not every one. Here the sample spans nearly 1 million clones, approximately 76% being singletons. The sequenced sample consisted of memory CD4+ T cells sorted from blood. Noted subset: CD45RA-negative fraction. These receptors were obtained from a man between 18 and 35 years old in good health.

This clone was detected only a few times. CDR3 residues: CVCGPMGTYEQYF. The CDR3 nucleotides read TGTGTGTGTGGGCCCATGGGCACCTACGAGCAGTACTTC. The chain is built from TRBV6-5 and TRBJ2-7; no reliable D call. CDR1 is MNHEY and CDR2 is SVGAGI in the germline V gene. CDR3 length equals 13 residues.

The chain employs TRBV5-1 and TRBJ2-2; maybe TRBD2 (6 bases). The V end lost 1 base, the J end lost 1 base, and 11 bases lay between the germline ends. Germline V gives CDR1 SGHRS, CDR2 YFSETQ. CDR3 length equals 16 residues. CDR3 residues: CASSLLVAENTGELFF. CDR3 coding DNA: TGCGCCAGCAGCTTGTTGGTAGCGGAGAACACCGGGGAGCTGTTTTTT.

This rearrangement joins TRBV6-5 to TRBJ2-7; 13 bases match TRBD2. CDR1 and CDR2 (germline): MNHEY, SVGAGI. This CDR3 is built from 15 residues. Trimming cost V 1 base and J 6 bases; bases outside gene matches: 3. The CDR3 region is CASSYWTSGSGEQYF. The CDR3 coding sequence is TGTGCCAGCAGTTACTGGACTAGCGGGAGTGGCGAGCAGTACTTC.

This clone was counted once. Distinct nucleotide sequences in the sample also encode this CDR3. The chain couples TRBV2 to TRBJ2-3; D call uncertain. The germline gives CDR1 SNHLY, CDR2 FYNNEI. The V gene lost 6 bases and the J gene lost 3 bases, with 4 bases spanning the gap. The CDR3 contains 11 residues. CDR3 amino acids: CASSETDTQYF. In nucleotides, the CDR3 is TGTGCCAGCAGCGAGACAGATACGCAGTATTTT.

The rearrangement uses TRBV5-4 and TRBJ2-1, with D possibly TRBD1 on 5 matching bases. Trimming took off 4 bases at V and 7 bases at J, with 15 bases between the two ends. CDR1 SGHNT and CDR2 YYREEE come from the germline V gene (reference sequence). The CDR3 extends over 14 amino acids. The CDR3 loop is CASSRAGLGNEQFF. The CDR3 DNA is TGTGCCAGCAGCAGGGCAGGGTTGGGAAATGAGCAGTTCTTC.

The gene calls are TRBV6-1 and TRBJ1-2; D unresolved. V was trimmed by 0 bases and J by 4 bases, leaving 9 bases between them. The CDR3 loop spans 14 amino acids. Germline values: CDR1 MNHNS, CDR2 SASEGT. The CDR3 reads CASSEAIGTYGYTF. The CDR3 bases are TGTGCCAGCAGTGAAGCAATAGGAACCTATGGCTACACCTTC.

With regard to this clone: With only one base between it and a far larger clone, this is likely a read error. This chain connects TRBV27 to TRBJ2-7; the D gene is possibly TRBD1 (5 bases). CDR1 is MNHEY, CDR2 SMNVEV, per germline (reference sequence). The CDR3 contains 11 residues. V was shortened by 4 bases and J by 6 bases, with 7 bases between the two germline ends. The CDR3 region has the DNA TGTGCCAGCAGTTGGGGCGGCGAGCAGTACTTC. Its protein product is CASSWGGEQYF.

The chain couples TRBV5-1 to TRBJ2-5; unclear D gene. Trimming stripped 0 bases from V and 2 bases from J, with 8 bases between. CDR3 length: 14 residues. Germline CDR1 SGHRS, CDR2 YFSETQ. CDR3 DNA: TGCGCCAGCAGCTTGGCCGTCAGTCAAGAGACCCAGTACTTC. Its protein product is CASSLAVSQETQYF.

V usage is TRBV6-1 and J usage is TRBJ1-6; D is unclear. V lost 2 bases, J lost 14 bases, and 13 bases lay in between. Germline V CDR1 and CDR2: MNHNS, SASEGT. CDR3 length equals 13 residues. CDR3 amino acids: CASSELSGLTLHF. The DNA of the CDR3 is TGTGCCAGCAGTGAACTTTCTGGGCTGACCCTCCACTTT.

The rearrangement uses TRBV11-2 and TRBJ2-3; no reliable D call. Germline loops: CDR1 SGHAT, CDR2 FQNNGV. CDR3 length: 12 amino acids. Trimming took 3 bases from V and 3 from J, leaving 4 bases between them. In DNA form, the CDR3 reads TGTGCCAGCAGCTTTTCAACAGATACGCAGTATTTT. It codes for CASSFSTDTQYF. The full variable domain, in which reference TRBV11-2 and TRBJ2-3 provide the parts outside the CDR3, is EAGVAQSPRYKIIEKRQSVAFWCNPISGHATLYWYQQILGQGPKLLIQFQNNGVVDDSQLPKDRFSAERLKGVDSTLKIQPAKLEDSAVYLCASSFSTDTQYFGPGTRLTVL.

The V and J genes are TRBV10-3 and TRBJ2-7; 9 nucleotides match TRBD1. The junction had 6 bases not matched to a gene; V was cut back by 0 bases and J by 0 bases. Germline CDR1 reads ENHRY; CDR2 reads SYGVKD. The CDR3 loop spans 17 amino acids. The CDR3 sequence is CAISESGRQGVSYEQYF. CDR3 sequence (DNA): TGTGCCATCAGTGAGTCTGGGAGACAGGGGGTCTCCTACGAGCAGTACTTC.

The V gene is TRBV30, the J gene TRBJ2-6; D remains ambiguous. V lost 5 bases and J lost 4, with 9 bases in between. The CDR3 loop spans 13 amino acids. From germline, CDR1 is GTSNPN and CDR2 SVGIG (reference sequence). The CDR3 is CAWGSDGANVLTF. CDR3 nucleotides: TGTGCCTGGGGGTCAGACGGGGCCAACGTCCTGACTTTC.

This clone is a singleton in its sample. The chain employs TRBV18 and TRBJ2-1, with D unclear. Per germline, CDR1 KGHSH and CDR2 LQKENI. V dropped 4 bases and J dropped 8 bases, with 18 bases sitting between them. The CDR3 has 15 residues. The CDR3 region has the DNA TGTGCCAGCTCACAATCTGCTCTGTCTCTACATGAGCAGTTCTTC. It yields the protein CASSQSALSLHEQFF.

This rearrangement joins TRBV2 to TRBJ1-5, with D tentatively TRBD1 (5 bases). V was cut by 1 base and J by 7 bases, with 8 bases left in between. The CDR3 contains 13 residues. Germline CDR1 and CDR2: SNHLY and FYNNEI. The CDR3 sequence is CASSEERGQPQHF. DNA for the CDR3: TGTGCCAGCAGTGAAGAGAGGGGCCAGCCCCAGCATTTT.

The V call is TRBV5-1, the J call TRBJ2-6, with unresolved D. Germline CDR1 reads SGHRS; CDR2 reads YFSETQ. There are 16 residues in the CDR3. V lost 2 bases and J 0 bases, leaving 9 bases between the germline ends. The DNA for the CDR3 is TGCGCCAGCAGCTTAGCATCCTACTCTGGGGCCAACGTCCTGACTTTC. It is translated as CASSLASYSGANVLTF.

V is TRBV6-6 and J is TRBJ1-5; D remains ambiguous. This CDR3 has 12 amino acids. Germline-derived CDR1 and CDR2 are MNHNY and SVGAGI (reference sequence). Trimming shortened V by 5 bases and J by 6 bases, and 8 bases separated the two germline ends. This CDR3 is CASSPPRQPQHF. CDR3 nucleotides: TGTGCCAGCAGTCCACCTCGTCAGCCCCAGCATTTT.

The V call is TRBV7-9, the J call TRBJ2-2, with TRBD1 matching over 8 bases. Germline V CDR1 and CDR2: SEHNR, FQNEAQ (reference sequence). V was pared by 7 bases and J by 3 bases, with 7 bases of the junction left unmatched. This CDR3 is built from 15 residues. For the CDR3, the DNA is TGTGCCAGCAAACTCAAGACAGGGGACACCGGGGAGCTGTTTTTT. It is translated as CASKLKTGDTGELFF.

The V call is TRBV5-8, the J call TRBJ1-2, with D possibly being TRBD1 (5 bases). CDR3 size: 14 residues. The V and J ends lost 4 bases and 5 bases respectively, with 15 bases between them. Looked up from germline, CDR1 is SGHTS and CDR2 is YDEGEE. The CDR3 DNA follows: TGTGCCAGCAGCGAATCAGGGAGGTGGTATGGCTACACCTTC. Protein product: CASSESGRWYGYTF.